The next 18 T cell receptor beta chains were all read from a single sample in a study of T cells after yellow fever vaccination. Each CDR3 protein is one row after TCRdb ran MiXCR on the 5' RACE reads. In the table there are fewer than 450,000 distinct CDR3 sequences, more than 9% of which are singletons. The sample was PBMCs, taken on the day of the first yellow fever vaccination. The receptors were sampled from a young man who received the YFV17D yellow fever vaccine.

This clonotype was observed a handful of times. V and J are TRBV6-1 and TRBJ1-1; 8 bases map to TRBD1. Unmatched junction bases numbered 4, after V lost 6 bases and J lost 4 bases. Germline V gene sequence: CDR1 MNHNS, CDR2 SASEGT. This CDR3 spans 13 amino acids. Written as DNA, the CDR3 is TGTGCCAGCAGACAGGGGGTCGTCACTGAAGCTTTCTTT. Residues: CASRQGVVTEAFF.

This clonotype was observed a handful of times. The genes are TRBV7-9 and TRBJ1-1; TRBD1 agrees at 7 bases. J was trimmed by 0 bases and V by 4 bases; bases with no gene match: 11. The V gene's germline CDR1 is SEHNR and CDR2 FQNEAQ (reference sequence). This CDR3 has 17 amino acids. CDR3 sequence: CASSSRGADPMNTEAFF. CDR3 nucleotide sequence: TGTGCCAGCAGCTCCAGGGGGGCTGACCCCATGAACACTGAAGCTTTCTTT. Drawing the rest from reference TRBV7-9 and TRBJ1-1, the complete variable domain is DTGVSQNPRHKITKRGQNVTFRCDPISEHNRLYWYRQTLGQGPEFLTYFQNEAQLEKSRLLSDRFSAERPKGSFSTLEIQRTEQGDSAMYLCASSSRGADPMNTEAFFGQGTRLTVV.

This clonotype has a handful of counts. The chain carries TRBV11-1 and TRBJ2-1; possibly TRBD1 for D (6 bases). The CDR3 is 12 amino acids. Germline V gene data show CDR1 as SGHAT and CDR2 as FQDESV (reference sequence). V lost 6 bases, J lost 8 bases, and 11 bases lay in between. CDR3 coding DNA: TGTGCCAGCAGAACAGGGTGGGATGAGCAGTTCTTC. It translates to CASRTGWDEQFF.

In this sample, this clonotype turned up a few times. V gene TRBV6-1 combines with J gene TRBJ2-7, with TRBD2 identical over 9 bases. Per the germline V gene, CDR1 is MNHNS and CDR2 is SASEGT. The CDR3 has 15 residues. The V segment lost 5 bases and the J segment 5 bases; nucleotides outside the gene matches: 10. CDR3 nucleotides: TGTGCCAGCAGTACGGAGCGGGGGGTATACCACGAGCAGTACTTC. Residues: CASSTERGVYHEQYF.

This chain uses TRBV12-3 or TRBV12-4 with TRBJ2-2; tentatively, D is TRBD1 (5 bases). The CDR3 runs 12 residues. Trimming pared 7 bases from V and 6 bases from J, leaving 9 bases between. Here the CDR3 DNA reads TGTGCCAGCACCAGGGTCGCCGGGGAGCTGTTTTTT. As protein: CASTRVAGELFF.

This clonotype has more than one count but fewer than ten. The V gene is TRBV19, the J gene TRBJ2-5; TRBD1 matches at 7 bases. Germline values: CDR1 LNHDA, CDR2 SQIVND (reference sequence). V was pared by 5 bases and J by 5 bases, with 5 bases of the junction left unmatched. The CDR3 has 13 residues. In DNA form, the CDR3 reads TGTGCCAGTAGTGTACAGGGGTACGAGACCCAGTACTTC. This encodes CASSVQGYETQYF.

The chain combines TRBV5-1 with TRBJ1-1; D remains ambiguous. The germline V and J ends were trimmed by 0 bases and 11 bases, with 23 bases remaining between them. The CDR3 loop spans 16 amino acids. The germline V gene has CDR1 SGHRS and CDR2 YFSETQ. The CDR3 protein is CASSLVAMRHSYEAFF. As DNA, the CDR3 is TGCGCCAGCAGCTTGGTTGCTATGAGACACAGTTACGAGGCTTTCTTT.

This clonotype was picked up a small number of times. The chain couples TRBV12-3 or TRBV12-4 to TRBJ1-1; TRBD1 aligns across 9 bases. The V segment lost 1 base and the J segment 4 bases; nucleotides outside the gene matches: 1. The CDR3 sequence is 14 residues long. The CDR3 sequence is CASSLVTGGTEAFF. The CDR3 bases are TGTGCCAGCAGTTTAGTGACAGGGGGCACTGAAGCTTTCTTT.

On this clonotype itself: At one boundary the junction diverges from the germline segment, which might be a read error. The chain links TRBV12-3 or TRBV12-4 to TRBJ1-2; D is undetermined. There are 12 residues in the CDR3. CDR3 protein: CASSFILYGHTF. CDR3 nucleotides: TGTGCCAGCAGCTTCATCCTCTATGGCCACACCTTC.

This clonotype has ten or more counts. CDR3 loop: CASSSNSGGIAYEQYF. CDR3 DNA: TGCGCCAGCAGCTCGAATAGCGGGGGAATCGCCTACGAGCAGTACTTC. The chain carries TRBV5-1 and TRBJ2-7; 9 positions agree with TRBD2. Germline CDR1 SGHRS, CDR2 YFSETQ. The J segment lost 2 bases and the V segment lost 3 bases, leaving 9 bases of the junction unmatched. The CDR3 is made up of 16 amino acids.

This clonotype came up a few times. This sequence joins TRBV5-1 and TRBJ2-1; D remains ambiguous. V lost 0 bases to trimming and J lost 9 bases, with 10 bases between them. CDR3 size: 13 residues. The V gene's germline CDR1 is SGHRS and CDR2 YFSETQ. This CDR3 reads CASSLDSWGEQFF. CDR3 DNA sequence: TGCGCCAGCAGCTTGGACTCGTGGGGTGAGCAGTTCTTC.

A few counts support this clonotype. V is TRBV5-6 and J is TRBJ1-4; TRBD1 matches 7 bases. With 4 bases clipped from V and 7 bases from J, the junction kept 10 bases outside the gene matches. This CDR3 is 15 amino acids long. Germline loops: CDR1 SGHDT, CDR2 YYEEEE. CDR3 region: CASSGETGDGEKLFF. In DNA, the CDR3 is TGTGCCAGCAGCGGGGAAACAGGGGATGGTGAAAAACTGTTTTTT.

This clonotype was counted at least ten times. This chain joins TRBV10-3 and TRBJ2-1; D may be TRBD1 (6 bases). Looked up from germline, CDR1 is ENHRY and CDR2 is SYGVKD. The CDR3 runs 17 residues. Trimming stripped 8 bases from V and 2 bases from J, with 22 bases between. CDR3 in DNA: TGTGCCATCGCTTCGGGACAAAGATTAATGGCCTACAATGAGCAGTTCTTC. Protein sequence: CAIASGQRLMAYNEQFF.

As DNA, the CDR3 is TGTGCCAGCAGCCAAATGGGAGGGACAGTTGAGACCCAGTACTTC. Residues: CASSQMGGTVETQYF. This chain uses TRBV4-2 with TRBJ2-5; perhaps D is TRBD1 or TRBD2 (7 bases each). The CDR3 loop spans 15 amino acids. Trimming took off 2 bases at V and 5 bases at J, with 15 bases between the two ends. CDR1 and CDR2 from the germline V gene are LGHNA and YNFKEQ.

The chain joins TRBV7-9 to TRBJ2-5, with TRBD1 identical over 7 bases. Per germline, CDR1 SEHNR and CDR2 FQNEAQ (reference sequence). V dropped 4 bases and J dropped 1; count of bases not matched to a gene: 6. This CDR3 has 15 amino acids. CDR3 region: CASSSSRDSQETQYF. The CDR3 nucleotides are TGTGCCAGCAGCTCGAGCCGGGACAGCCAAGAGACCCAGTACTTC.

This clonotype came up a few times. The V gene is TRBV29-1, the J gene TRBJ2-1; D is unresolved. The germline CDR1 and CDR2 sequences are SQVTM and ANQGSEA. V was trimmed by 4 bases and J by 4 bases, leaving 14 bases between them. The CDR3 has 14 amino acids. Here the CDR3 reads CSVVQFLLYNEQFF. CDR3 bases: TGCAGCGTTGTCCAGTTTCTTCTATACAATGAGCAGTTCTTC.

This clonotype was seen a handful of times. This rearrangement joins TRBV4-2 to TRBJ2-3, with 8 nucleotides matching TRBD2. J lost 1 base, V lost 0 bases, and 3 bases had no gene match. CDR1 and CDR2 from the germline V gene are LGHNA and YNFKEQ. This CDR3 spans 16 amino acids. The CDR3 is CASSQESAGGTDTQYF. The CDR3 DNA reads TGTGCCAGCAGCCAAGAATCAGCGGGGGGCACAGATACGCAGTATTTT.

This chain connects TRBV7-9 to TRBJ2-4, with 7 bases lining up with TRBD1. CDR1 is SEHNR and CDR2 is FQNEAQ in the germline V gene (reference sequence). The CDR3 extends over 17 amino acids. Losses at the gene ends were 4 bases for V and 2 bases for J; bases not matched to a gene: 11. CDR3 protein: CASSSKLEGAPKNIQYF. The CDR3 region has the DNA TGTGCCAGCAGCTCCAAGCTCGAGGGGGCGCCCAAAAACATTCAGTACTTC.